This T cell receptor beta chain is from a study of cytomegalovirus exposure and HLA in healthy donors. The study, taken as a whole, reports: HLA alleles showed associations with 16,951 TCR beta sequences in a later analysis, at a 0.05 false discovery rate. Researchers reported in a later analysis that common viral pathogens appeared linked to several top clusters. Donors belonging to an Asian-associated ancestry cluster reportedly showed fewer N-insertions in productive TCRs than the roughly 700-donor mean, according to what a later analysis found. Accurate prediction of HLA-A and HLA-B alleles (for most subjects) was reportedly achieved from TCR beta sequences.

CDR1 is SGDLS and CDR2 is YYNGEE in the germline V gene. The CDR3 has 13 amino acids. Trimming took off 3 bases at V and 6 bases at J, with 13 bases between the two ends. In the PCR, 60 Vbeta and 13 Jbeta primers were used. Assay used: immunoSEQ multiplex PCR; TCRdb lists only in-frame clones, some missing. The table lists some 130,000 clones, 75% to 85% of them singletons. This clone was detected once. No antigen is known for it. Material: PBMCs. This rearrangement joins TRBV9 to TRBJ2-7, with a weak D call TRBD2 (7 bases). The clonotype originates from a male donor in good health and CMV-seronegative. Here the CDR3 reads CASSAFRGAEQYF. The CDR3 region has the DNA TGTGCCAGCAGCGCCTTCCGGGGGGCCGAGCAGTACTTC.